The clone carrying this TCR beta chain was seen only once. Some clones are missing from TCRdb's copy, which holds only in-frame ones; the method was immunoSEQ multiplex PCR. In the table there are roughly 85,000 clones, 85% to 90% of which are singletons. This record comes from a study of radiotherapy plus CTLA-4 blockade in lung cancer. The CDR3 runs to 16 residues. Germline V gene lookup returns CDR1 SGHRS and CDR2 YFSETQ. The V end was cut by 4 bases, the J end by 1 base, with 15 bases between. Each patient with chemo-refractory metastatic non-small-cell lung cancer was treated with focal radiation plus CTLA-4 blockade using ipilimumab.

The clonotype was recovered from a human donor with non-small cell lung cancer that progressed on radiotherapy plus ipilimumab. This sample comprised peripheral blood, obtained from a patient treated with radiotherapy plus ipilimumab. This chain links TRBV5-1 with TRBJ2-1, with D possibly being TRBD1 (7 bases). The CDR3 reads CASSRIQGRSYNEQFF. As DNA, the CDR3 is TGCGCCAGCAGCAGGATACAGGGGAGGTCCTACAATGAGCAGTTCTTC. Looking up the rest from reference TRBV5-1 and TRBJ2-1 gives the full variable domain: KAGVTQTPRYLIKTRGQQVTLSCSPISGHRSVSWYQQTPGQGLQFLFEYFSETQRNKGNFPGRFSGRQFSNSRSEMNVSTLELGDSALYLCASSRIQGRSYNEQFFGPGTRLTVL.